This TCR beta chain came from a study of early T cells in non-severe SARS-CoV-2 infection. Turning to the study itself: Sequenced bulk RNA came from whole blood that was unsorted, and chains were unpaired.

V lost 0 bases, J lost 1 base, and 6 bases lay in between. The V gene's germline CDR1 is LGHNA and CDR2 YSLEER. The CDR3 has 14 residues. This clonotype has just a few counts. TCRdb used MiXCR to reprocess the 5' RACE reads, holding one entry per CDR3 protein. The data contain 85,000 to 95,000 distinct CDR3 sequences, over 15% of them singletons. This TCR was sampled from an adult who was a healthcare worker with PCR-confirmed SARS-CoV-2 infection or an uninfected control (not recorded which). The rearrangement links TRBV4-3 to TRBJ1-1; D not certain. The sample in question was whole blood, obtained at baseline. The chain's CDR3 is CASSQEKRNTEAFF. CDR3 DNA sequence: TGCGCCAGCAGCCAAGAGAAAAGGAACACTGAAGCTTTCTTT.